This T cell receptor (beta chain) was sequenced during a study of cytomegalovirus exposure and HLA in healthy donors. The study's findings and limits: In a later analysis, HLA-associated beta chains showed higher expansion and lower generation probabilities than comparable chains. An analysis that was carried out later associated some 17,000 TCR beta sequences with HLA alleles at 0.05 false discovery rate.

The CDR3 sequence is 14 residues long. The V gene end was trimmed by 7 bases and the J gene end by 5 bases; junction bases not matched to a gene: 7. CDR1 MDHEN and CDR2 SYDVKM come from the germline V gene. Turning to this clone: Its specificity is unknown.

60 Vbeta and 13 Jbeta primers were used in PCR. In the authors' workflow: In a later analysis, some 10 million of approximately 81 million unique beta chains occurred in at least two donors. Libraries were prepared by immunoSEQ multiplex PCR; TCRdb keeps only in-frame clonotypes and omits some of them. V, J and clone size reflect that table, while D and trimming were determined from the DNA. This sample has about 130,000 clones, with around 74% found just once. The sample was PBMCs. The TCR originated in a man aged 25 to 40 in good health and CMV-seronegative. The rearrangement joins TRBV28 to TRBJ1-5; 8 nucleotides line up with TRBD1. This chain's CDR3 is CASTATGDDQPQHF. In DNA form, the CDR3 reads TGTGCCAGCACCGCGACAGGGGACGATCAGCCCCAGCATTTT.